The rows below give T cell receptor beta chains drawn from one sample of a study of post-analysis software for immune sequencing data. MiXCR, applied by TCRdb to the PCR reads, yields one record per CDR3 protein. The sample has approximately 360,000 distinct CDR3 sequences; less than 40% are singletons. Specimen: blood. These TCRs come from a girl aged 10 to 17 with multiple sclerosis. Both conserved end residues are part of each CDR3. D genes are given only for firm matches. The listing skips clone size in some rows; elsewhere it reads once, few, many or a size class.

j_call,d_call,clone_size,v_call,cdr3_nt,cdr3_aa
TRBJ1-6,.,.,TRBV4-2,TGTGCCAGCAGCCAAGATAGGACGGTCTCCTATAATTCACCCCTCCACTTT,CASSQDRTVSYNSPLHF
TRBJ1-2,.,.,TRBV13,TGTGCCAGCTCCTATGGACAGAATCCTAACTATGGCTACACCTTC,CASSYGQNPNYGYTF
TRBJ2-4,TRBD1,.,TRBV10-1,TGCGCCAGCAGTGACCTTAACAGGGGAATTCGGTACTTC,CASSDLNRGIRYF
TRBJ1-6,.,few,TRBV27,TGTGCCAGCACTCCCGGGGGGCTCAATTCACCCCTCCACTTT,CASTPGGLNSPLHF
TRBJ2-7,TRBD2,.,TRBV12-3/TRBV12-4,TGTGCCAGCAGTAACCGGGACCCGGGACTAGCGGCTTCACAAGGAACCCACGAGCAGTACTTC,CASSNRDPGLAASQGTHEQYF
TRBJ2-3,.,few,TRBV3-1,TGTGCCAGCAGCCAAGGGGCGGGTACGCAGTATTTT,CASSQGAGTQYF
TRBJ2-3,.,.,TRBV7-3,TGTGCCAGCAGCGAAGGGGTTAGCGGCATCACAGATACGCAGTATTTT,CASSEGVSGITDTQYF
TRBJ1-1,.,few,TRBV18,TGTGCCACCTACAAGGACCAGCCGTCGAACACTGAAGCTTTCTTT,CATYKDQPSNTEAFF
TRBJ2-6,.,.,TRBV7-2,TGTGCCAGCAGCTCCTTAGGTCTCCCCCCTGGGGCCAACGTCCTGACTTTC,CASSSLGLPPGANVLTF
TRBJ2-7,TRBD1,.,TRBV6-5,TGTGCCAGCAGCCCAGGCAGGGGGAGATCCTACGAGCAGTACTTC,CASSPGRGRSYEQYF
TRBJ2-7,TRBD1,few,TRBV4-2,TGTGCCAGCAGCCAAAAGGACAGGGGTTCTTACGAGCAGTACTTC,CASSQKDRGSYEQYF
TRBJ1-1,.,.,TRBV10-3,TGTGCCATCAGTGCGGTAGGGCAGAACACTGAAGCTTTCTTT,CAISAVGQNTEAFF
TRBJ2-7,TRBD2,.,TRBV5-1,TGCGCCAGCAGCTTCGGGGGGGATAACTCCTACGAGCAGTACTTC,CASSFGGDNSYEQYF
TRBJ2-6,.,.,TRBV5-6,TGTGCCAGCAGCTTTCCAGGGGCTCATTTCTCTGGGGCCAACGTCCTGACTTTC,CASSFPGAHFSGANVLTF
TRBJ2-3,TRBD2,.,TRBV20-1,TGCAGTGCTTCTATACTAGCGGAGAGCACAGATACGCAGTATTTT,CSASILAESTDTQYF
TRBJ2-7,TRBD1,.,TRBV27,TGTGCCAGCAGTTTTGGGACAGGGAGGAACGAGCAGTACTTC,CASSFGTGRNEQYF
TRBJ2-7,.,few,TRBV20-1,TGCAGTGCTAGAGATATAGGGGCGAGCTACGAGCAGTACTTC,CSARDIGASYEQYF
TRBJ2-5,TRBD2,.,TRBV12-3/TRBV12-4,TGTGCCAGCAGAGCGGGGGGGCCGGAGACCCAGTACTTC,CASRAGGPETQYF
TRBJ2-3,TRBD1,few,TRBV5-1,TGCGCCAGCAGAGCTCGACCCGGGACAGGGATTGACACAGATACGCAGTATTTT,CASRARPGTGIDTDTQYF
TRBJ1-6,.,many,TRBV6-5,TGTGCCAGCAGTTCCGGGACCCCCTTTCCCCTCCACTTT,CASSSGTPFPLHF
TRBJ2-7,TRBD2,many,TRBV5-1,TGCGCCAGCAGCTTGTTCACTAGCGGGGACTACGAGCAGTACTTC,CASSLFTSGDYEQYF
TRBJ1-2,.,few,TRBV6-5,TGTGCCAGCAGTTACAGTATGGGCTATGGCTACACCTTC,CASSYSMGYGYTF
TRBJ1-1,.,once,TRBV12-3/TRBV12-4,TGTGCCAGCAGTTTATGGGAGGTCGGGGCTTTCTTT,CASSLWEVGAFF
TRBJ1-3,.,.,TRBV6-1,TGTGCCAGCAGGTACCCAGGGAGATCTGGAAACACCATATATTTT,CASRYPGRSGNTIYF
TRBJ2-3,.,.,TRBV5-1,TGCGCCAGCAGCTTCCCGCCGGGGAGGTCTAGCATAGATACGCAGTATTTT,CASSFPPGRSSIDTQYF
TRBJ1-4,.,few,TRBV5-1,TGCGCCAGCAGCTCATGGACTGAGAATGAAAAACTGTTTTTT,CASSSWTENEKLFF
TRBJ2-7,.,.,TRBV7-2,TGTGCCAGCAGCTTGAAATACGAGCAGTACTTC,CASSLKYEQYF
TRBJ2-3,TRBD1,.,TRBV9,TGTGCCAGCAGTTCACTGACAGGGATAGGCACAGATACGCAGTATTTT,CASSSLTGIGTDTQYF
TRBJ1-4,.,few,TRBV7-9,TGTGCCAGCAGCACACCGCCAGGGTTGTTGGGGAATGAAAAACTGTTTTTT,CASSTPPGLLGNEKLFF
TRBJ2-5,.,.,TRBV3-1,TGTGCCAGCAGCCGCACTAGCCCCCAAGAGACCCAGTACTTC,CASSRTSPQETQYF
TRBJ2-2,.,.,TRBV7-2,TGTGCCAGCAGCTTCGGGGCAGACACCGGGGAGCTGTTTTTT,CASSFGADTGELFF
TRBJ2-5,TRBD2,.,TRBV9,TGTGCCAGCAGCGTCTCAGCGGGGCCTTTGCAAGAGACCCAGTACTTC,CASSVSAGPLQETQYF
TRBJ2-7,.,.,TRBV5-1,TGCGCCAGCAGCTGGGGGTACCTCGAGGACGAGCAGTACTTC,CASSWGYLEDEQYF
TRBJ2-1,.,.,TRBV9,TGTGCCAGCAGCGTTGGGGACGCGGAACTTGAGCAGTTCTTC,CASSVGDAELEQFF
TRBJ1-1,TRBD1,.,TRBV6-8,TGTGCCAGCAGTCCCGTCCAGGGGGACACTGAAGCTTTCTTT,CASSPVQGDTEAFF
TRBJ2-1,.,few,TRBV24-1,TGTGCCACCAGTGATTTGAAGGACGGATACAATGAGCAGTTCTTC,CATSDLKDGYNEQFF
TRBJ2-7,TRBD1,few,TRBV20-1,TGCAGTGCTTATGACAGGGAACGACCCTACGAGCAGTACTTC,CSAYDRERPYEQYF
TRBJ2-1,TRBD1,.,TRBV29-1,TGCGGCGTTGACGGGACAGGGGTCAATGAGCAGTTCTTC,CGVDGTGVNEQFF
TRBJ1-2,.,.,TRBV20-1,TGCAGTGCCCGAAAAGGGGATGGCTACACCTTC,CSARKGDGYTF
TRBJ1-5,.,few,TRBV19,TGTGCCAGTAGTCCCTTGGTCAGGGGCGGTCAGCCCCAGCATTTT,CASSPLVRGGQPQHF
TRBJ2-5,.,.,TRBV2,TGTGCCAGCAGTGAGAAACCGTCGAAGTACTTC,CASSEKPSKYF
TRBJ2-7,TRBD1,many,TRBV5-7,TGTGCCAGCAGTTTCGGACAGGGAACCCTACGTCGGGACGAGCAGTACTTC,CASSFGQGTLRRDEQYF
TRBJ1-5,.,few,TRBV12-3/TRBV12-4,TGTGCCAGCAGGTACTCCGGGACACAAGATCAGCCCCAGCATTTT,CASRYSGTQDQPQHF
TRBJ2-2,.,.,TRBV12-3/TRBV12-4,TGTGCCAGCACGTATCTGGGGAAGGGCGGGGAGCTGTTTTTT,CASTYLGKGGELFF
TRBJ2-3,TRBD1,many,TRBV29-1,TGCAGCGTTAGGGGGCAGGGAATGGATACGCAGTATTTT,CSVRGQGMDTQYF